These T cell receptor beta chains were read from a single sample in a study of beta chain features in type 1 diabetes. Clones were read by immunoSEQ multiplex PCR, and TCRdb kept only the in-frame ones, dropping some. The data contain about 360,000 clones, roughly 12% of them singletons. The specimen sequenced was naive CD4+ T cells from blood. These receptors all come from a woman in her late teens or twenties with type 1 diabetes. Both conserved end residues are part of each CDR3. A D gene is named only where the DNA matches it firmly. Size is omitted from some rows. Given values are once, few, many or a class for expanded clones.

d_gene: TRBD2; abundance: few; j_gene: TRBJ2-7; v_gene: TRBV29-1; CDR3nt: TGCAGCGTTGTGAGTAGCGGGAGTTCAAGCTACGAGCAGTACTTC; CDR3aa: CSVVSSGSSSYEQYF
d_gene: TRBD2; abundance: .; j_gene: TRBJ2-3; v_gene: TRBV9; CDR3nt: TGTGCCAGCAGCGTCGCGACTAGCAAGCGGGCAGATACGCAGTATTTT; CDR3aa: CASSVATSKRADTQYF
d_gene: .; abundance: .; j_gene: TRBJ2-4; v_gene: TRBV7-2; CDR3nt: TGTGCCAGCAGCAAACTCCCGGGACGGGGGTTGGGCATTCAGTACTTC; CDR3aa: CASSKLPGRGLGIQYF
d_gene: .; abundance: .; j_gene: TRBJ1-1; v_gene: TRBV2; CDR3nt: TGTGCCAGCAGTGGGGACACTACGCTCACTGAAGCTTTCTTT; CDR3aa: CASSGDTTLTEAFF
d_gene: TRBD1; abundance: few; j_gene: TRBJ2-1; v_gene: TRBV13; CDR3nt: TGTGCCAGCAGCTTTGGACAGGGGGCTTTCAATGAGCAGTTCTTC; CDR3aa: CASSFGQGAFNEQFF
d_gene: TRBD1; abundance: .; j_gene: TRBJ2-7; v_gene: TRBV7-2; CDR3nt: TGTGCCAGCAGCTCGAGGACAGGGCTATCCTACGAGCAGTACTTC; CDR3aa: CASSSRTGLSYEQYF
d_gene: TRBD2; abundance: few; j_gene: TRBJ2-5; v_gene: TRBV5-1; CDR3nt: TGCGCCAGCAGCTTGAACAGCGGGGTGATACAAGAGACCCAGTACTTC; CDR3aa: CASSLNSGVIQETQYF
d_gene: .; abundance: few; j_gene: TRBJ1-5; v_gene: TRBV6-6; CDR3nt: TGTGCCAGCAGGGAACAGGGTACGGGCAATCAGCCCCAGCATTTT; CDR3aa: CASREQGTGNQPQHF
d_gene: .; abundance: few; j_gene: TRBJ2-7; v_gene: TRBV28; CDR3nt: TGTGCCAGCAGTTCCCCAGCACTGACTAGCTACGAGCAGTACTTC; CDR3aa: CASSSPALTSYEQYF
d_gene: .; abundance: .; j_gene: TRBJ2-7; v_gene: TRBV7-2; CDR3nt: TGTGCCAGCAGCTATGGGGCAGGGTACTCCTACGAGCAGTACTTC; CDR3aa: CASSYGAGYSYEQYF
d_gene: TRBD1; abundance: .; j_gene: TRBJ1-2; v_gene: TRBV2; CDR3nt: TGTGCCAGCAGTGGCGGGACAGGGTATGGCTACACCTTC; CDR3aa: CASSGGTGYGYTF
d_gene: .; abundance: .; j_gene: TRBJ1-5; v_gene: TRBV18; CDR3nt: TGTGCCAGCTCCCCCGGAGTGGCAGATCAGCCCCAGCATTTT; CDR3aa: CASSPGVADQPQHF
d_gene: TRBD1; abundance: few; j_gene: TRBJ2-4; v_gene: TRBV5-6; CDR3nt: TGTGCCAGCAGCGACAGGGAGATAGCCAAAAACATTCAGTACTTC; CDR3aa: CASSDREIAKNIQYF
d_gene: .; abundance: few; j_gene: TRBJ1-2; v_gene: TRBV7-2; CDR3nt: TGTGCCAGCAGCGCCAGACAGTACTATGGCTACACCTTC; CDR3aa: CASSARQYYGYTF
d_gene: .; abundance: .; j_gene: TRBJ1-1; v_gene: TRBV7-2; CDR3nt: TGTGCCAGCAGCTTATGGGGGGGGGCCACTGAAGCTTTCTTT; CDR3aa: CASSLWGGATEAFF
d_gene: TRBD1; abundance: .; j_gene: TRBJ2-7; v_gene: TRBV29-1; CDR3nt: TGCAGCGTGGTACCAGGACAGGGGGAGTACGAGCAGTACTTC; CDR3aa: CSVVPGQGEYEQYF
d_gene: .; abundance: .; j_gene: TRBJ2-7; v_gene: TRBV6-6; CDR3nt: TGTGCCAGCAGTTACTCGGCAGCAGGGGAGCAGTACTTC; CDR3aa: CASSYSAAGEQYF
d_gene: TRBD1; abundance: .; j_gene: TRBJ1-2; v_gene: TRBV7-9; CDR3nt: TGTGCCAGCGGGGGACAGGGGGCCTCCTATGGCTACACCTTC; CDR3aa: CASGGQGASYGYTF
d_gene: TRBD1; abundance: few; j_gene: TRBJ2-7; v_gene: TRBV29-1; CDR3nt: TGCAGCGTGGGGGACAGGGGGTACGAGCAGTACTTC; CDR3aa: CSVGDRGYEQYF
d_gene: TRBD2; abundance: few; j_gene: TRBJ2-1; v_gene: TRBV9; CDR3nt: TGTGCCAGCAGCGTAGCAATTAGCGGGAGGGCCTCCTACAATGAGCAGTTCTTC; CDR3aa: CASSVAISGRASYNEQFF
d_gene: TRBD1; abundance: .; j_gene: TRBJ2-7; v_gene: TRBV7-2; CDR3nt: TGTGCCAGCAGCTTGGGACAGGGGGCGTACGAGCAGTACTTC; CDR3aa: CASSLGQGAYEQYF
d_gene: .; abundance: .; j_gene: TRBJ1-1; v_gene: TRBV18; CDR3nt: TGTGCCAGCTCACCTCAGGGGCAGCCGAACACTGAAGCTTTCTTT; CDR3aa: CASSPQGQPNTEAFF
d_gene: TRBD1; abundance: .; j_gene: TRBJ1-5; v_gene: TRBV18; CDR3nt: TGTGCCAGCTCAGGGGACAGACAAGCTCAGCCCCAGCATTTT; CDR3aa: CASSGDRQAQPQHF
d_gene: TRBD2; abundance: few; j_gene: TRBJ2-1; v_gene: TRBV7-9; CDR3nt: TGTGCCAGCAGCCCCAAGGGACTAGCAGGCAATGAGCAGTTCTTC; CDR3aa: CASSPKGLAGNEQFF
d_gene: .; abundance: .; j_gene: TRBJ2-2; v_gene: TRBV7-2; CDR3nt: TGTGCCAGCAGCATCGGGGTGGGGTACACCGGGGAGCTGTTTTTT; CDR3aa: CASSIGVGYTGELFF
d_gene: .; abundance: .; j_gene: TRBJ1-1; v_gene: TRBV2; CDR3nt: TGTGCCACCACTGGGACACCGAACACTGAAGCTTTCTTT; CDR3aa: CATTGTPNTEAFF
d_gene: .; abundance: .; j_gene: TRBJ1-1; v_gene: TRBV23-1; CDR3nt: TGCGCCAGCAGTCAAGGGTTCATCAAGATCCGGCGGTATACTGAAGCTTTCTTT; CDR3aa: CASSQGFIKIRRYTEAFF
d_gene: .; abundance: few; j_gene: TRBJ1-2; v_gene: TRBV4-3; CDR3nt: TGCGCCAGCAGCCAAGATAGCGGGACCTTCCTTGGCTACACCTTC; CDR3aa: CASSQDSGTFLGYTF
d_gene: .; abundance: few; j_gene: TRBJ1-2; v_gene: TRBV7-6; CDR3nt: TGTGCCAGCAGTCTAGGGTCAGGGGACTATGGCTACACCTTC; CDR3aa: CASSLGSGDYGYTF
d_gene: .; abundance: .; j_gene: TRBJ2-7; v_gene: TRBV10-3; CDR3nt: TGTGCCATCAGTGATTTAGGGCAGGGGAACTACGAGCAGTACTTC; CDR3aa: CAISDLGQGNYEQYF
d_gene: .; abundance: few; j_gene: TRBJ2-1; v_gene: TRBV19; CDR3nt: TGTGCCAGTAGTATAGATGGCAGGGCTTACAATGAGCAGTTCTTC; CDR3aa: CASSIDGRAYNEQFF
d_gene: .; abundance: few; j_gene: TRBJ2-1; v_gene: TRBV4-3; CDR3nt: TGCGCCAGCAGCCAAGACAGGCCATCCTCCTACAATGAGCAGTTCTTC; CDR3aa: CASSQDRPSSYNEQFF
d_gene: .; abundance: few; j_gene: TRBJ2-1; v_gene: TRBV5-4; CDR3nt: TGTGCCAGCAGCTTGAAGACTACGAATGAGCAGTTCTTC; CDR3aa: CASSLKTTNEQFF
d_gene: TRBD1; abundance: .; j_gene: TRBJ2-7; v_gene: TRBV5-1; CDR3nt: TGCGCCAGCAGCTTGGTAGGGGGACAGGGTGGCGAGCAGTACTTC; CDR3aa: CASSLVGGQGGEQYF
d_gene: .; abundance: .; j_gene: TRBJ2-5; v_gene: TRBV15; CDR3nt: TGTGCCACCAGCAGGAGGATTGCAGGGGAGACCCAGTACTTC; CDR3aa: CATSRRIAGETQYF
d_gene: .; abundance: few; j_gene: TRBJ1-4; v_gene: TRBV28; CDR3nt: TGTGCCAGCAGTCGTCAGGGGAAACTGTTTTTT; CDR3aa: CASSRQGKLFF
d_gene: .; abundance: few; j_gene: TRBJ2-7; v_gene: TRBV18; CDR3nt: TGTGCCACCCAAGGACAGCCCTACGAGCAGTACTTC; CDR3aa: CATQGQPYEQYF
d_gene: .; abundance: few; j_gene: TRBJ2-5; v_gene: TRBV6-5; CDR3nt: TGTGCCAGCACCAAAACGGAGGCTAGGGAGACCCAGTACTTC; CDR3aa: CASTKTEARETQYF
d_gene: .; abundance: .; j_gene: TRBJ2-7; v_gene: TRBV6-5; CDR3nt: TGTGCCAGCAGTCAAAATGGAGGGAGCTACGAGCAGTACTTC; CDR3aa: CASSQNGGSYEQYF
d_gene: TRBD2; abundance: .; j_gene: TRBJ2-5; v_gene: TRBV6-6; CDR3nt: TGTGCCAGCAGACCCGGGGGGTTTCTAGAGACCCAGTACTTC; CDR3aa: CASRPGGFLETQYF
d_gene: .; abundance: few; j_gene: TRBJ1-2; v_gene: TRBV21-1; CDR3nt: TGTGCCAGCAGCATAACTTACGCAGGTTCTAACTATGGCTACACCTTC; CDR3aa: CASSITYAGSNYGYTF
d_gene: .; abundance: .; j_gene: TRBJ2-6; v_gene: TRBV11-1; CDR3nt: TGTGCCAGCAACCTCCGACCGGGACTCCTCGGCTCTGGGGCCAACGTCCTGACTTTC; CDR3aa: CASNLRPGLLGSGANVLTF
d_gene: TRBD2; abundance: .; j_gene: TRBJ2-7; v_gene: TRBV30; CDR3nt: TGTGCCTGGAGGGTTAGCGGGAGCCAGGAGCAGTACTTC; CDR3aa: CAWRVSGSQEQYF
d_gene: .; abundance: .; j_gene: TRBJ2-3; v_gene: TRBV5-4; CDR3nt: TGTGCCAGCAGCTCCGTCCAGGGTAACACAGATACGCAGTATTTT; CDR3aa: CASSSVQGNTDTQYF
d_gene: TRBD1; abundance: few; j_gene: TRBJ2-1; v_gene: TRBV7-2; CDR3nt: TGTGCCAGCAGCTTAAATAACGTGAGGGGGCGACTCCACAATGAGCAGTTCTTC; CDR3aa: CASSLNNVRGRLHNEQFF
d_gene: .; abundance: few; j_gene: TRBJ2-7; v_gene: TRBV6-5; CDR3nt: TGTGCCAGCAGTGATCAGGACTCTTTGGGCGAGCAGTACTTC; CDR3aa: CASSDQDSLGEQYF
d_gene: .; abundance: few; j_gene: TRBJ1-5; v_gene: TRBV19; CDR3nt: TGTGCCAGTACCCCGGGGGGGGCCGGCAATCAGCCCCAGCATTTT; CDR3aa: CASTPGGAGNQPQHF
d_gene: TRBD1; abundance: few; j_gene: TRBJ1-6; v_gene: TRBV9; CDR3nt: TGTGCCAGCAGCGTAGGGGACAGTTATAATTCACCCCTCCACTTT; CDR3aa: CASSVGDSYNSPLHF
d_gene: .; abundance: few; j_gene: TRBJ1-1; v_gene: TRBV2; CDR3nt: TGTGCCAGCAGAGGCGGGACGCCAAAGAACACTGAAGCTTTCTTT; CDR3aa: CASRGGTPKNTEAFF
d_gene: .; abundance: few; j_gene: TRBJ1-2; v_gene: TRBV7-2; CDR3nt: TGTGCCAGCAGCTTAGGAACAGGGAGTAGTGCTAACTATGGCTACACCTTC; CDR3aa: CASSLGTGSSANYGYTF
d_gene: .; abundance: .; j_gene: TRBJ1-3; v_gene: TRBV5-4; CDR3nt: TGTGCCAGCAGCTTGGCCGGGAGGACGGACACCATATATTTT; CDR3aa: CASSLAGRTDTIYF
d_gene: TRBD2; abundance: .; j_gene: TRBJ2-1; v_gene: TRBV19; CDR3nt: TGTGCCAGTAGTAGGACTAGCGGGATTTATGAGCAGTTCTTC; CDR3aa: CASSRTSGIYEQFF
d_gene: TRBD2; abundance: .; j_gene: TRBJ2-3; v_gene: TRBV9; CDR3nt: TGTGCCAGCAGCCCCGGGACTAGCGGAAATACGCAGTATTTT; CDR3aa: CASSPGTSGNTQYF
d_gene: TRBD1; abundance: .; j_gene: TRBJ1-1; v_gene: TRBV19; CDR3nt: TGTGCCAGCAAACCCCAGGGGGGCACTGAAGCTTTCTTT; CDR3aa: CASKPQGGTEAFF
d_gene: TRBD1; abundance: few; j_gene: TRBJ2-5; v_gene: TRBV29-1; CDR3nt: TGCAGCGTAGCGGGACAGGGCTCAATCAGAGAGACCCAGTACTTC; CDR3aa: CSVAGQGSIRETQYF
d_gene: .; abundance: few; j_gene: TRBJ2-3; v_gene: TRBV27; CDR3nt: TGTGCCAGCAGTTTAAAAGCGGCCTATACGCAGTATTTT; CDR3aa: CASSLKAAYTQYF
d_gene: .; abundance: .; j_gene: TRBJ2-4; v_gene: TRBV7-2; CDR3nt: TGTGCCAGCAGCCTTGACCAGGGGTTTGACATTCAGTACTTC; CDR3aa: CASSLDQGFDIQYF